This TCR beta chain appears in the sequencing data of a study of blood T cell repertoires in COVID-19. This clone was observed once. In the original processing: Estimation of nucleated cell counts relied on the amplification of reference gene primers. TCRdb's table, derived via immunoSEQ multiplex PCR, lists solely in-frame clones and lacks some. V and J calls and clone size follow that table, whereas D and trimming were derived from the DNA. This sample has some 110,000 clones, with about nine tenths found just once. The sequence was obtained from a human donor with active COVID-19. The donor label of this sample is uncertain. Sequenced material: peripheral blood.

CDR3 bases: TGTGCCAGCAGCACCCCAACTAGCGGTAAGACAGATACGCAGTATTTT. Translating it yields CASSTPTSGKTDTQYF. The chain recombines TRBV5-4 with TRBJ2-3; 8 bases agree with TRBD2. Germline CDR1 reads SGHNT; CDR2 reads YYREEE (reference sequence). CDR3 length: 16 amino acids. V lost 4 bases, J lost 3 bases, and 10 bases stayed unmatched.